The 22 T cell receptor beta chains in this list originate from one sample, sequenced in a study of siplizumab effects on memory and regulatory T cells. Repertoires were generated with immunoSEQ multiplex PCR, while TCRdb's copy carries only in-frame clones and drops some. The table has some 100,000 clones, about 90% seen once. Sequencing was performed on CD4+ T cells sorted from blood. These receptors were obtained from a human donor in good health. Some clones in this sample may be carry-over from other donors' samples.

The J gene is TRBJ2-5, the V gene TRBV6-1; TRBD2 aligns across 8 bases. Trimming at V came to 7 bases and at J to 1 base, leaving 5 bases not matched to a gene. Germline lookup yields CDR1 MNHNS and CDR2 SASEGT. The CDR3 length is 14 residues. The CDR3 region has the DNA TGTGCCAGCACCCGCCGGGAGGGCCAAGAGACCCAGTACTTC. It codes for CASTRREGQETQYF.

The rearrangement uses TRBV6-1 and TRBJ2-7; 11 nucleotides line up with TRBD1. The junction had 7 bases not matched to a gene; V was cut back by 6 bases and J by 3 bases. The CDR3 consists of 15 residues. From germline, CDR1 is MNHNS and CDR2 SASEGT. Written as DNA, the CDR3 is TGTGCCAGCAGCGCTAGTGGGACAGGGGGCTACGAGCAGTACTTC. Translating it yields CASSASGTGGYEQYF.

V gene TRBV2 combines with J gene TRBJ1-2; a weak D match, TRBD1 (5 bases). The germline V gene encodes CDR1 SNHLY and CDR2 FYNNEI. V lost 6 bases and J lost 8, with 13 bases in between. The CDR3 extends over 12 amino acids. CDR3 amino acids: CASSPLGGGYTF. CDR3 nucleotides: TGTGCCAGCAGCCCCCTCGGGGGAGGCTACACCTTC.

V gene TRBV4-2 combines with J gene TRBJ2-1, with 10 bases matching TRBD2. Germline values: CDR1 LGHNA, CDR2 YNFKEQ. CDR3 length equals 17 residues. J was trimmed by 4 bases and V by 4 bases; bases with no gene match: 10. The CDR3: CASSLLSNSGRYNEQFF. CDR3 in DNA: TGTGCCAGCAGCCTTTTAAGCAATAGCGGGAGGTACAATGAGCAGTTCTTC.

The chain joins TRBV5-6 to TRBJ1-4; D gene uncertain. The CDR3 is 14 amino acids. Germline V gives CDR1 SGHDT, CDR2 YYEEEE. Trimming removed 2 bases at V and 6 bases at J, with 11 bases between. Here the CDR3 DNA reads TGTGCCAGCAGCTTAGGGTTATCAGATGAAAAACTGTTTTTT. This gives the protein CASSLGLSDEKLFF.

The CDR3 DNA sequence: TGTGCCAGCAGCTTGGGGGGGAGAGGCACTGAAGCTTTCTTT. Translating gives CASSLGGRGTEAFF. The chain links TRBV5-6 to TRBJ1-1; TRBD1 is a possible D gene (5 bases). CDR3 length equals 14 residues. The V end was cut by 0 bases, the J end by 4 bases, with 10 bases between. Germline V gene lookup returns CDR1 SGHDT and CDR2 YYEEEE.

This clone was seen once. V gene TRBV10-3 combines with J gene TRBJ1-1; D is unresolved. With 0 bases removed from V and 1 base from J, the gap between germline ends came to 12 bases. The CDR3 is 16 residues long. Germline V gives CDR1 ENHRY, CDR2 SYGVKD. CDR3: CAISESERQGNTEAFF. In nucleotides, the CDR3 is TGTGCCATCAGTGAGTCGGAGAGGCAAGGGAACACTGAAGCTTTCTTT.

This chain connects TRBV7-3 to TRBJ2-3, with TRBD2 matching 7 bases. After removal of 4 bases from V and 2 bases from J, the junction contained 9 bases not matched to a gene. The CDR3 has 16 amino acids. CDR1 and CDR2 from the germline V gene are SGHTA and FQGTGA. The CDR3: CASSSPRSGDTDTQYF. CDR3 coding DNA: TGTGCCAGCAGCTCGCCTAGAAGCGGGGACACAGATACGCAGTATTTT.

J is TRBJ1-1 and V is TRBV29-1, with a tentative D call TRBD1 (6 bases). Trimming pared 3 bases from V and 6 bases from J, leaving 17 bases between. The CDR3 runs to 14 residues. Germline V lookup: CDR1 SQVTM, CDR2 ANQGSEA. The CDR3 is CSVDWQGKSSEAFF. CDR3 DNA sequence: TGCAGCGTTGACTGGCAGGGGAAGTCTTCTGAAGCTTTCTTT.

The chain uses TRBV15 and TRBJ2-2; 12 positions agree with TRBD2. The CDR3 consists of 17 residues. Germline CDR1 is LNHNV and CDR2 is YYDKDF (reference sequence). Losses at the gene ends were 4 bases for V and 4 bases for J; bases not matched to a gene: 7. The CDR3 coding sequence is TGTGCCACCAGCACCCCGACTAGCGGGAGTATCACCGGGGAGCTGTTTTTT. Protein product: CATSTPTSGSITGELFF.

The chain is built from TRBV20-1 and TRBJ2-5, with no clear D. V shed 5 bases and J shed 2 bases, with 6 bases lying between them. This CDR3 is built from 11 residues. Germline V CDR1 and CDR2: DFQATT, SNEGSKA (reference sequence). The CDR3 DNA sequence: TGCAGTGCTGGACGACAAGAGACCCAGTACTTC. This codes for CSAGRQETQYF.

The gene calls are TRBV2 and TRBJ1-4; tentatively, D is TRBD1 (5 bases). Trimming removed 7 bases at V and 0 bases at J, with 12 bases between. Germline V gene data show CDR1 as SNHLY and CDR2 as FYNNEI. The CDR3 runs 15 residues. CDR3 in DNA: TGTGCCAGCATTTCGAGGACATCAACTAATGAAAAACTGTTTTTT. Amino acids: CASISRTSTNEKLFF.

This chain connects TRBV27 to TRBJ1-2; TRBD1 matches at 7 bases. Germline CDR1 MNHEY, CDR2 SMNVEV (reference sequence). Trimming took 6 bases from V and 2 from J; bases not matched to a gene: 0. The length of the CDR3 is 12 residues. CDR3 residues: CASRTGNYGYTF. CDR3 DNA: TGTGCCAGCAGGACAGGGAACTATGGCTACACCTTC.

The rearrangement links TRBV5-4 to TRBJ2-7; 14 bases fit TRBD2. CDR1 and CDR2 from the germline V gene are SGHNT and YYREEE (reference sequence). The CDR3 totals 16 residues. The trim removed 0 bases at V and 6 bases at J, leaving 5 bases unmatched. This CDR3 is CASSLAAGLAGVEQYF. CDR3 DNA: TGTGCCAGCAGCTTGGCCGCGGGACTAGCGGGAGTCGAGCAGTACTTC.

V and J are TRBV10-2 and TRBJ1-1; possible D gene TRBD1, 6 bases. Germline CDR1 WSHSY, CDR2 SAAADI. The CDR3 loop spans 11 amino acids. V dropped 3 bases and J dropped 12 bases, with 11 bases sitting between them. CDR3 sequence: CASSDDRTTFF. DNA of the CDR3: TGCGCCAGCAGTGACGACAGGACGACTTTCTTT.

The V gene is TRBV10-1, the J gene TRBJ2-1; 10 bases are a match to TRBD2. CDR1 and CDR2 from the germline V gene are WNHNN and SYGVQD (reference sequence). The CDR3 extends over 18 amino acids. Losses at the gene ends were 3 bases for V and 2 bases for J; bases not matched to a gene: 10. Here the CDR3 DNA reads TGCGCCAGCAGTGATGTGACTAGCGGGCCGCACCCCTACAATGAGCAGTTCTTC. Protein sequence: CASSDVTSGPHPYNEQFF.

This clone turned up a few times. CDR3 amino acids: CASSPPGGKTEAFF. In nucleotides, the CDR3 is TGTGCCAGCAGTCCCCCGGGGGGGAAAACTGAAGCTTTCTTT. V usage is TRBV6-5 and J usage is TRBJ1-1; weak D call: TRBD1 (5 bases). CDR1 is MNHEY, CDR2 SVGAGI, per germline. CDR3 length: 14 amino acids. Deletions cut 5 bases from V and 5 bases from J, with 15 bases between.

V and J are TRBV18 and TRBJ1-1; 7 bases are shared with TRBD1. Germline CDR1 reads KGHSH; CDR2 reads LQKENI. V was pared by 2 bases and J by 8 bases, with 8 bases of the junction left unmatched. The CDR3 is 14 residues long. The DNA for the CDR3 is TGTGCCAGCTCACCAGTCCCCGGGACAGTCGAAGCTTTCTTT. Its protein product is CASSPVPGTVEAFF.

This CDR3 reads CASSLESADMYGYTF. DNA for the CDR3: TGTGCCAGCAGCTTAGAATCGGCGGACATGTATGGCTACACCTTC. This chain connects TRBV7-9 to TRBJ1-2, with D possibly TRBD1 on 5 matching bases. The V gene lost 1 base and the J gene lost 5 bases, with 14 bases spanning the gap. CDR3 length: 15 residues. Germline-derived CDR1 and CDR2 are SEHNR and FQNEAQ (reference sequence).

This chain uses TRBV15 with TRBJ2-7; 8 nucleotides match TRBD1. Trimming took 4 bases from V and 6 from J; bases not matched to a gene: 8. Germline lookup yields CDR1 LNHNV and CDR2 YYDKDF (reference sequence). The length of the CDR3 is 14 residues. The CDR3 protein is CATSIRTGRSEQYF. CDR3 coding DNA: TGTGCCACCAGCATAAGGACAGGGAGGTCCGAGCAGTACTTC.

The V call is TRBV18, the J call TRBJ2-3; no firm D call. Trimming removed 5 bases at V and 0 bases at J, with 15 bases between. Germline CDR1 KGHSH, CDR2 LQKENI. The CDR3 loop spans 16 amino acids. The CDR3 nucleotides read TGTGCCAGCTCATCCTTGGGCGCTACTAGCACAGATACGCAGTATTTT. It encodes CASSSLGATSTDTQYF.

The chain joins TRBV2 to TRBJ2-5; the D is unclear. Trimming took off 5 bases at V and 4 bases at J, with 8 bases between the two ends. CDR1 and CDR2 from the germline V gene are SNHLY and FYNNEI. The CDR3 runs 12 residues. CDR3 sequence (DNA): TGTGCCAGCAGTCTCTTGGTAGAGACCCAGTACTTC. Protein: CASSLLVETQYF.